This T cell receptor beta chain was found in a study of patients and donors after allogeneic stem cell transplantation. This clonotype has a handful of counts. Via MiXCR, TCRdb re-called the RT-PCR reads, giving one row per CDR3 protein. This sample has around 150,000 distinct CDR3 sequences; about a third occur once, and the top ten carry about 50%. From germline, CDR1 is SEHNR and CDR2 FQNEAQ (reference sequence). The CDR3 sequence is 15 residues long. Trimming stripped 5 bases from V and 0 bases from J, with 11 bases between. The chain combines TRBV7-9 with TRBJ2-4; D perhaps matches TRBD2 (5 bases). The clonotype comes from a human donor who was either an allogeneic HSCT recipient or a stem cell or donor lymphocyte infusion donor (not recorded which). It is not recorded whose cells these are; they may come from a transplant donor. What was sequenced was blood, either unsorted or a sorted T cell fraction (not recorded which). The CDR3 DNA follows: TGTGCCAGCAGCCCCCCGGGGTTAGCCAAAAACATTCAGTACTTC. It yields the protein CASSPPGLAKNIQYF.